This TCR beta chain stems from a study of T-cell reconstitution after alpha-beta-depleted transplantation in children. Study-level points and caveats: From newly produced T cells came most of the T-cell counts and diversity one year after transplant. Surviving thymic progenitors and recipient T cells were the source of high TCRbeta diversity at day 60 in some patients. In patients about two months after transplant, alpha-beta T cells reportedly arose from several hundred expanded graft clones.

A TCRbeta library incorporating unique molecular identifiers was prepared. TCRdb reprocessed the PCR reads with MiXCR, giving one entry per CDR3 protein. The table lists about 130,000 distinct CDR3 sequences, roughly 9.7% of them singletons. A word on this clonotype: Its specificity is unknown. A much more abundant neighbour one base away suggests this may be a read error.

Germline assignment: CDR1 SGHTA and CDR2 FQGNSA. The V end lost 0 bases, the J end lost 0 bases, and 13 bases lay between the germline ends. The CDR3 consists of 17 residues. Sequenced material: PBMCs, mostly from graft donor cells, taken 180 days after TCRalphabeta/CD19-depleted stem cell transplant. V usage is TRBV7-2 and J usage is TRBJ2-3; the D gene is possibly TRBD2 (6 bases). The sequence came from a girl in the first two years of life who had a stem cell transplant for combined immunodeficiency, so the T cells may come from the graft donor. Written as DNA, the CDR3 is TGTGCCAGCAGCTTAGCGGGACTCCAGATTAGCACAGATACGCAGTATTTT. Translating gives CASSLAGLQISTDTQYF.